The sequence of this TCR beta chain was determined in a study of patients and donors after allogeneic stem cell transplantation. The V gene lost 10 bases and the J gene lost 8 bases, with 11 bases spanning the gap. Germline loops: CDR1 SEHNR, CDR2 FQNEAQ (reference sequence). The CDR3 length is 10 residues. TCRdb reprocessed the RT-PCR reads via MiXCR and lists one record per CDR3 protein. The data hold about 39,000 distinct CDR3 sequences, with roughly 29% observed a single time. The receptor was derived from a human donor who was either an allogeneic HSCT recipient or a stem cell or donor lymphocyte infusion donor (not recorded which). It is not recorded whose cells these are; they may come from a transplant donor. The chain carries TRBV7-9 and TRBJ1-2; D unclear. Sequenced material: blood, either unsorted or a sorted T cell fraction (not recorded which). CDR3 sequence: CATWAGGYTF. In DNA form, the CDR3 reads TGTGCCACCTGGGCCGGGGGCTACACCTTC.